What follows is one TCR beta chain and its context. The antigen is unknown. Only in-frame clones appear in the TCRdb table, and some are missing; sequencing was by immunoSEQ multiplex PCR. The sample yields more than 30,000 clones, roughly four fifths seen once. CDR1 LNHDA and CDR2 SQIVND come from the germline V gene (reference sequence). The length of the CDR3 is 15 residues. V shed 5 bases, J shed 7 bases, and the junction held 12 bases outside the gene matches. This specimen belongs to a study of radiotherapy plus CTLA-4 blockade in lung cancer. Study details: With approximately 33% of patients having disease control, objective responses were seen in roughly 18%. Study-level points and caveats: Radiotherapy with ipilimumab was followed by blood expansion of tumor-derived clones.

Sequencing was performed on peripheral blood, taken from a patient treated with radiotherapy plus ipilimumab. The TCR was taken from a human donor with non-small cell lung cancer that progressed on radiotherapy plus ipilimumab. V and J are TRBV19 and TRBJ2-7, with 9 bases fitting TRBD1. Here the CDR3 reads CASSPGGQGTGEQYF. CDR3 nucleotide sequence: TGTGCCAGTAGTCCCGGTGGACAGGGGACTGGGGAGCAGTACTTC.